This T cell receptor beta chain was retrieved from a study of T cells after yellow fever vaccination. As to this clonotype: Antigen unknown.

The CDR3 loop spans 13 amino acids. V lost 0 bases and J 4 bases, leaving 6 bases between the germline ends. Germline values: CDR1 SGHDN, CDR2 FVKESK. TCRdb used MiXCR to reprocess the 5' RACE reads, holding one entry per CDR3 protein. Here the sample spans 500,000 to 650,000 distinct CDR3 sequences, roughly an eighth being singletons. Findings and caveats of the study: Abundant bulk-derived clonotypes could contaminate FACS-sorted repertoires.

The sample in question was PBMCs, obtained on the day of the yellow fever booster vaccination. The clonotype originates from a man aged 25-45 years who received the YFV17D yellow fever vaccine. The chain has TRBV14 and TRBJ1-1; no firm D call. The CDR3 spells CASSQEASTEAFF. DNA for the CDR3: TGTGCCAGCAGCCAAGAGGCTTCCACTGAAGCTTTCTTT.